A single sample gave rise to the 7 T cell receptor beta chains below, sequenced in a study of T cell responses to AZD1222 COVID-19 vaccine. Some clones are missing from TCRdb's copy, which holds only in-frame ones; the method was immunoSEQ multiplex PCR. Found here are roughly 100,000 clones, 85% to 95% of them singletons; the top ten hold about 5%. The source material was peripheral blood, sampled on day 0 of AZD1222 vaccination. These receptors originate from an adult in good health.

J is TRBJ2-7 and V is TRBV5-1, with D possibly matching TRBD2 (5 bases). V lost 5 bases, J lost 0 bases, and 12 bases lay in between. The CDR3 is 14 residues long. In germline, CDR1 is SGHRS, CDR2 YFSETQ. The CDR3 reads CASRGGPSSYEQYF. The CDR3 DNA reads TGCGCCAGCAGAGGAGGACCCAGCTCCTACGAGCAGTACTTC.

The chain couples TRBV11-2 to TRBJ1-2; D is perhaps TRBD1 (5 bases). V gave up 1 base and J gave up 4 bases, with 13 bases separating them. This CDR3 has 15 residues. Looked up from germline, CDR1 is SGHAT and CDR2 is FQNNGV. The CDR3 region is CASSLVGGASYGYTF. As DNA, the CDR3 is TGTGCCAGCAGCTTAGTTGGAGGGGCAAGCTATGGCTACACCTTC.

This chain joins TRBV7-2 and TRBJ1-1, with D perhaps matching TRBD1 (5 bases). V gave up 6 bases and J gave up 7 bases, with 15 bases separating them. This CDR3 is 13 amino acids long. Germline CDR1 and CDR2: SGHTA and FQGNSA. CDR3 coding DNA: TGTGCCAGCAGTTTCCCCCAGGGACTTGAAGCTTTCTTT. Residues: CASSFPQGLEAFF.

The chain employs TRBV19 and TRBJ2-7; weak D call: TRBD2 (5 bases). V was trimmed by 10 bases and J by 1 base, leaving 14 bases between them. Germline V gene data show CDR1 as LNHDA and CDR2 as SQIVND (reference sequence). The CDR3 is made up of 13 amino acids. The CDR3 spells CATAPGFSYEQYF. The DNA of the CDR3 is TGTGCCACCGCTCCGGGATTTTCCTACGAGCAGTACTTC. Using reference TRBV19 and TRBJ2-7 for the parts outside the CDR3, the full variable domain is DGGITQSPKYLFRKEGQNVTLSCEQNLNHDAMYWYRQDPGQGLRLIYYSQIVNDFQKGDIAEGYSVSREKKESFPLTVTSAQKNPTAFYLCATAPGFSYEQYFGPGTRLTVT.

The CDR3 protein is CASSLSGHFTDTQYF. As DNA, the CDR3 is TGTGCCAGCAGCTTATCGGGACACTTCACAGATACGCAGTATTTT. This chain uses TRBV11-3 with TRBJ2-3; weak D call: TRBD1 (6 bases). This CDR3 comprises 15 residues. V lost 2 bases and J lost 2, with 11 bases in between. The germline gives CDR1 SGHNT, CDR2 YENEEA.

This chain uses TRBV9 with TRBJ1-6; a possible D gene is TRBD1 (5 bases). The V and J ends lost 1 base and 7 bases respectively, with 12 bases between them. This CDR3 contains 15 residues. Per the germline V gene, CDR1 is SGDLS and CDR2 is YYNGEE. CDR3 amino acids: CASSVRGVFNSPLHF. The CDR3 DNA follows: TGTGCCAGCAGCGTACGGGGGGTTTTCAATTCACCCCTCCACTTT.

The chain links TRBV27 to TRBJ2-5; D uncertain. Germline V lookup: CDR1 MNHEY, CDR2 SMNVEV (reference sequence). There are 15 residues in the CDR3. The V and J ends lost 4 bases and 3 bases respectively, with 15 bases between them. The CDR3 here is CASSSQRSLEETQYF. CDR3 sequence (DNA): TGTGCCAGCAGTTCCCAAAGGTCCCTAGAAGAGACCCAGTACTTC.